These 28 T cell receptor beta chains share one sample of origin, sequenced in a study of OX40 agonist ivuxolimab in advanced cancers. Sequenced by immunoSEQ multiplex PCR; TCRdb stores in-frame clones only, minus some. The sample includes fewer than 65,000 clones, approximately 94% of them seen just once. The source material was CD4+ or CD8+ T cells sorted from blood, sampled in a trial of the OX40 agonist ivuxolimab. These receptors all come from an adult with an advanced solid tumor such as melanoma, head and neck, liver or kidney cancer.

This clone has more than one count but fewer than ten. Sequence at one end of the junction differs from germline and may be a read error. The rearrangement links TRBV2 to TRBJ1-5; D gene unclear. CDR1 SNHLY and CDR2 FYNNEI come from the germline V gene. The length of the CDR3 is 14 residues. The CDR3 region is CAGSGSSSNQPQHF. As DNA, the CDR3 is TGTGCCGGCAGTGGCAGTAGCAGCAATCAGCCCCAGCATTTT.

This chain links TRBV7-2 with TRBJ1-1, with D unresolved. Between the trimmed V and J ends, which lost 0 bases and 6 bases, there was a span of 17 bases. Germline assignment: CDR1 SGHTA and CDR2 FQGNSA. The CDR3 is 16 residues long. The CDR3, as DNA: TGTGCCAGCAGCTTAGCGGCGAGGACGTCGGATGCTGAAGCTTTCTTT. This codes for CASSLAARTSDAEAFF. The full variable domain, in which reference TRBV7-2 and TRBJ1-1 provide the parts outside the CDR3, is GAGVSQSPSNKVTEKGKDVELRCDPISGHTALYWYRQSLGQGLEFLIYFQGNSAPDKSGLPSDRFSAERTGGSVSTLTIQRTQQEDSAVYLCASSLAARTSDAEAFFGQGTRLTVV.

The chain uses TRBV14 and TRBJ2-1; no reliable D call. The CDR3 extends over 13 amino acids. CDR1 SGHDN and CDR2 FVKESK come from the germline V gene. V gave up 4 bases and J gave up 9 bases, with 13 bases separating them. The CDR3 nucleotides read TGTGCCAGCAGCCCCGACCCATCGGGTGAGCAGTTCTTC. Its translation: CASSPDPSGEQFF. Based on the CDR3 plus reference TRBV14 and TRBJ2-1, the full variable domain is EAGVTQFPSHSVIEKGQTVTLRCDPISGHDNLYWYRRVMGKEIKFLLHFVKESKQDESGMPNNRFLAERTGGTYSTLKVQPAELEDSGVYFCASSPDPSGEQFFGPGTRLTVL.

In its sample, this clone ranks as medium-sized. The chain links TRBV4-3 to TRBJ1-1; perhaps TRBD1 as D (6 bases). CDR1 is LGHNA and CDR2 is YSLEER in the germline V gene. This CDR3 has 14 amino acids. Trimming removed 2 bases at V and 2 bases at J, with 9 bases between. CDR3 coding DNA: TGCGCCAGCAGCCAATCAGGGGATAACACTGAAGCTTTCTTT. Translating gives CASSQSGDNTEAFF.

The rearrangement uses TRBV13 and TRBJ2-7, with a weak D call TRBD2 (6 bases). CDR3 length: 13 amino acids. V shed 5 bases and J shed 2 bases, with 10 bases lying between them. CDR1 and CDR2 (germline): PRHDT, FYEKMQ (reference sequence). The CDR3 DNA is TGTGCCAGCAGCACGGGAGCCGCCTACGAGCAGTACTTC. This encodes CASSTGAAYEQYF.

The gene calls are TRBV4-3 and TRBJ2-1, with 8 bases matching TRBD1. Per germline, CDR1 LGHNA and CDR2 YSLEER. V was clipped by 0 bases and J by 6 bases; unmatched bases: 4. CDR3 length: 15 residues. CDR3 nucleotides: TGCGCCAGCAGCCAAGATGGACAGGGTGGCAATGAGCAGTTCTTC. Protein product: CASSQDGQGGNEQFF.

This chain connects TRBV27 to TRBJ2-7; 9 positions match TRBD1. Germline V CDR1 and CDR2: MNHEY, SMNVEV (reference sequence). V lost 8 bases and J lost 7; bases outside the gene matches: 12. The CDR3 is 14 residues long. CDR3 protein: CASGLPGQGGEQYF. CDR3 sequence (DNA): TGTGCCAGCGGACTTCCGGGACAGGGCGGGGAGCAGTACTTC.

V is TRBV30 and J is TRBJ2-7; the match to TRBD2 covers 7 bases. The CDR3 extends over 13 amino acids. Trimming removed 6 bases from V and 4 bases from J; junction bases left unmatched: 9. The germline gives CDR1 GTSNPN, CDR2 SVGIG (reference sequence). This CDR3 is CACWGGALYEQYF. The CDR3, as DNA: TGTGCCTGCTGGGGGGGAGCTCTTTACGAGCAGTACTTC.

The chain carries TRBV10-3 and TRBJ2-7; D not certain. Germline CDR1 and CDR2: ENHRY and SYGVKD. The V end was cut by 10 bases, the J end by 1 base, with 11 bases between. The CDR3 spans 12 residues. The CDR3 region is CATRSTSYEQYF. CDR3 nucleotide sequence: TGTGCCACGCGGAGTACGTCCTACGAGCAGTACTTC.

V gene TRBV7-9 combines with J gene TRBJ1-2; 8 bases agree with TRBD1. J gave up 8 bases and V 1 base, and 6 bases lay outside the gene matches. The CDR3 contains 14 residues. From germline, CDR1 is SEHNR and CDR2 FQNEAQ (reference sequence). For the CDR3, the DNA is TGTGCCAGCAGCTTAGATCAGGGGGCGGGCGGCTACACCTTC. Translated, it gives CASSLDQGAGGYTF.

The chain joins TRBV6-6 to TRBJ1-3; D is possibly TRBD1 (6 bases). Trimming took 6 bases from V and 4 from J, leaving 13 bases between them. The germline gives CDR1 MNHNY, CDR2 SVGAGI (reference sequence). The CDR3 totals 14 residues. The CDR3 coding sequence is TGTGCCAGCAGCCTAGACAGGTTCGGAAACACCATATATTTT. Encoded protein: CASSLDRFGNTIYF.

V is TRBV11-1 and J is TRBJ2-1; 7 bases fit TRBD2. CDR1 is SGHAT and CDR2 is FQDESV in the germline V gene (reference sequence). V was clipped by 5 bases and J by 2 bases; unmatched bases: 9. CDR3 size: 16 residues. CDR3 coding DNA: TGTGCCAGCAGCCCTCACAGGACTAGAGCCTACAATGAGCAGTTCTTC. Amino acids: CASSPHRTRAYNEQFF.

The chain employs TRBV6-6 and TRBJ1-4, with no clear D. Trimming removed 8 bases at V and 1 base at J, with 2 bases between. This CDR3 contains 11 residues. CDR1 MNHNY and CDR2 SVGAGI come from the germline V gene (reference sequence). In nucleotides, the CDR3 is TGTGCCAGCCAAACTAATGAAAAACTGTTTTTT. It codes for CASQTNEKLFF.

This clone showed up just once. In nucleotides, the CDR3 is TGCAGCGTTGTCTGGGGACATGCCTACGAGCAGTACTTC. Translated: CSVVWGHAYEQYF. The chain links TRBV29-1 to TRBJ2-7; tentative D call: TRBD1 (6 bases). V lost 4 bases and J lost 2, with 12 bases in between. Germline assignment: CDR1 SQVTM and CDR2 ANQGSEA. This CDR3 has 13 amino acids.

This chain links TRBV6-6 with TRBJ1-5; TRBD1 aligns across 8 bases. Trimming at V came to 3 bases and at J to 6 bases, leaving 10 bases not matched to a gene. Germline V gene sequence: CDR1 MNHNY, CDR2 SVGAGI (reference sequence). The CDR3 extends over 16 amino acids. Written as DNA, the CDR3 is TGTGCCAGCAGTTATCCAGGGGGCTTGGTAGGTCAGCCCCAGCATTTT. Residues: CASSYPGGLVGQPQHF.

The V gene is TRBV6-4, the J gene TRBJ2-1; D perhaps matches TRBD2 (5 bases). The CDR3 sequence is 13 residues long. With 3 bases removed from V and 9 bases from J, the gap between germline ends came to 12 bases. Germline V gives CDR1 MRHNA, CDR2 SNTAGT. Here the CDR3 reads CASSENSETEQFF. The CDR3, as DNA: TGTGCCAGCAGTGAGAATAGCGAGACTGAGCAGTTCTTC.

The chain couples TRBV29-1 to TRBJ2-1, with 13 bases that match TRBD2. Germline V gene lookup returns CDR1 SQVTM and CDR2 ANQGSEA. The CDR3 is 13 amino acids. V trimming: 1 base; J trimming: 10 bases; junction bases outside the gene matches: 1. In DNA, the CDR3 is TGCAGCGTTGAAGGGACTAGCGGGAGAGAGCAGTTCTTC. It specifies CSVEGTSGREQFF.

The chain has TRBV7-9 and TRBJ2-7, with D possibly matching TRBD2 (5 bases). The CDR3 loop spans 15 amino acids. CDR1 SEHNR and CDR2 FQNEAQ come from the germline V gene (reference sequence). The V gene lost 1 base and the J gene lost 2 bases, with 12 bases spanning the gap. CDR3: CASSLDGGSPYEQYF. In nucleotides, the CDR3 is TGTGCCAGCAGCTTAGATGGAGGATCTCCCTACGAGCAGTACTTC.

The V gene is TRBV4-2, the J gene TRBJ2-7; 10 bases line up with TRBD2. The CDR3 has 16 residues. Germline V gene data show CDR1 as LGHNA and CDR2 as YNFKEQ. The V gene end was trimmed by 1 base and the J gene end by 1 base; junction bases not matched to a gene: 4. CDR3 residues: CASSQGTAGGSYEQYF. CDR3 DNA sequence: TGTGCCAGCAGCCAAGGGACAGCGGGAGGGTCCTACGAGCAGTACTTC.

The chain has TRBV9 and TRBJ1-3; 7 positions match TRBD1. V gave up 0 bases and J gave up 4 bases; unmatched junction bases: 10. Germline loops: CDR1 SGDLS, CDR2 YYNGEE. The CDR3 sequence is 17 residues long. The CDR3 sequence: CASSVGSPTGRGNTIYF. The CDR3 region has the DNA TGTGCCAGCAGCGTAGGATCCCCGACAGGGCGCGGAAACACCATATATTTT.

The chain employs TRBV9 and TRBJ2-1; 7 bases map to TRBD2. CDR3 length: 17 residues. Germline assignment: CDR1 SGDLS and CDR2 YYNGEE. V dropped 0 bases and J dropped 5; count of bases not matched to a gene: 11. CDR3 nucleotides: TGTGCCAGCAGCGTAGAGGGTGGCGGACTAGGGGACAATGAGCAGTTCTTC. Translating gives CASSVEGGGLGDNEQFF.

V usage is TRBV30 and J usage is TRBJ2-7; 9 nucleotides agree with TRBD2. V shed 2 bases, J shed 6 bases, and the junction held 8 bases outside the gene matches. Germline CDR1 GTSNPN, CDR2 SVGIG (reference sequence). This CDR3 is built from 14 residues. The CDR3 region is CAWSIAGEAPEQYF. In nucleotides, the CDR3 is TGTGCCTGGAGTATAGCGGGAGAAGCGCCCGAGCAGTACTTC.

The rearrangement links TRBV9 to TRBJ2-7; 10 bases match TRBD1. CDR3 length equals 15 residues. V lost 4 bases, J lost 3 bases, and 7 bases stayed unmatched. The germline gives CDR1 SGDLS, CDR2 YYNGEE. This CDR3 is CASSSLGTGVYEQYF. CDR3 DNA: TGTGCCAGCAGCTCCTTAGGGACAGGGGTCTACGAGCAGTACTTC.

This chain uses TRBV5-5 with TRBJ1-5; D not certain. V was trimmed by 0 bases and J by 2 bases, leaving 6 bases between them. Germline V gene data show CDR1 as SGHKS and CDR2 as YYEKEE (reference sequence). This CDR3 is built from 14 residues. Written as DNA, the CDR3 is TGTGCCAGCAGCTTGGCCGGACGCAATCAGCCCCAGCATTTT. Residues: CASSLAGRNQPQHF.

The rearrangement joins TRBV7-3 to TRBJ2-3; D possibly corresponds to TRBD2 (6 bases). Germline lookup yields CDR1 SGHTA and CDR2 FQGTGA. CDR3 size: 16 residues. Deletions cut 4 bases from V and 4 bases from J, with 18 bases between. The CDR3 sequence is CASSSSSVRLPDTQYF. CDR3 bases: TGTGCCAGCAGCTCCTCTAGCGTCCGCCTCCCAGATACGCAGTATTTT.

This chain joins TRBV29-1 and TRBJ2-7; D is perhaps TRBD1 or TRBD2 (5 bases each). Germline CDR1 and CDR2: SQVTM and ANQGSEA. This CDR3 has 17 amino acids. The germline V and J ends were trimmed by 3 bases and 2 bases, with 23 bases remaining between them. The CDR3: CSVEARLGESGTYEQYF. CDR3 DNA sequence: TGCAGCGTTGAGGCGCGACTGGGGGAATCCGGGACCTACGAGCAGTACTTC.

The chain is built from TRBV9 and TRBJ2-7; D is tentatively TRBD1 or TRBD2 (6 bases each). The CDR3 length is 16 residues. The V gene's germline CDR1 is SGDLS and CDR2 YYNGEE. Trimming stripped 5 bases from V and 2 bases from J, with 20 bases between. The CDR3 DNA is TGTGCCAGCAGTGGGACCCCGGGGGCGCCCCCCTACGAGCAGTACTTC. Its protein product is CASSGTPGAPPYEQYF. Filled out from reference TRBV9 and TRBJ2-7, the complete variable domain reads DSGVTQTPKHLITATGQRVTLRCSPRSGDLSVYWYQQSLDQGLQFLIQYYNGEERAKGNILERFSAQQFPDLHSELNLSSLELGDSALYFCASSGTPGAPPYEQYFGPGTRLTVT.

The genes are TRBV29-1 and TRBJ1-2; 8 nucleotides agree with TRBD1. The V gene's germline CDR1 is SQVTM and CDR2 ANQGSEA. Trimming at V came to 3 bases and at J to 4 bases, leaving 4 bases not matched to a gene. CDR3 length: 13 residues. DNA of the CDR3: TGCAGCGTTGAGGACAGGGCCCCCTATGGCTACACCTTC. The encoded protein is CSVEDRAPYGYTF.